This TCR beta chain was retrieved from a study of blood T cell repertoires in COVID-19. In its sample, this clone was seen once. Germline V lookup: CDR1 SGHTA, CDR2 FQGTGA. The V and J ends lost 1 base and 1 base respectively, with 13 bases between them. The CDR3 runs 16 residues. The data were produced by immunoSEQ multiplex PCR, yet TCRdb's version contains in-frame clones alone and is incomplete. There are 250,000 or so clones in the sample; around 86% occur only once, and about 5.2% lies in the top ten. Specimen: peripheral blood. J is TRBJ1-2 and V is TRBV7-3; maybe TRBD1 (5 bases). This sequence was found in a woman aged 55-70 years with COVID-19, enrolled during active disease. CDR3 bases: TGTGCCAGCAGCTTAAACCCCCGGGGGGATAACTATGGCTACACCTTC. Translated: CASSLNPRGDNYGYTF.